Shown below are 20 T cell receptor beta chains from a single sample sequenced in a study of cytomegalovirus exposure and HLA in healthy donors. With 60 Vbeta and 13 Jbeta primers, the PCR was carried out. The repertoire was sequenced with immunoSEQ multiplex PCR; TCRdb's copy has only in-frame clones and lacks some. The table lists 130,000 to 150,000 clones, roughly four fifths of them singletons. The sequenced material came from PBMCs. Receptors were obtained from a man in his forties or fifties in good health and CMV-seropositive.

The gene calls are TRBV6-6 and TRBJ2-1; no clear D gene. CDR3 length: 11 amino acids. Germline CDR1 and CDR2: MNHNY and SVGAGI (reference sequence). The germline V and J ends were trimmed by 5 bases and 7 bases, with 6 bases remaining between them. This chain's CDR3 is CASSPRNEQFF. In nucleotides, the CDR3 is TGTGCCAGCAGTCCTAGAAATGAGCAGTTCTTC.

The chain combines TRBV7-2 with TRBJ1-1, with D maybe TRBD1 (5 bases). With 4 bases removed from V and 0 bases from J, the gap between germline ends came to 6 bases. Germline V CDR1 and CDR2: SGHTA, FQGNSA. The CDR3 is made up of 13 amino acids. CDR3 sequence: CASSWTLNTEAFF. CDR3 nucleotide sequence: TGTGCCAGCAGCTGGACATTGAACACTGAAGCTTTCTTT.

This clone was seen once. V usage is TRBV9 and J usage is TRBJ2-5; possible D gene TRBD1, 7 bases. Germline V gene data show CDR1 as SGDLS and CDR2 as YYNGEE. The V gene lost 0 bases and the J gene lost 4 bases, with 16 bases spanning the gap. This CDR3 is 16 amino acids long. CDR3 loop: CASSVAPQGGTETQYF. DNA of the CDR3: TGTGCCAGCAGCGTAGCTCCGCAGGGGGGCACAGAGACCCAGTACTTC.

The rearrangement joins TRBV5-4 to TRBJ1-1; TRBD1 might be the D (5 bases). Trimming shortened V by 5 bases and J by 2 bases, and 10 bases separated the two germline ends. Germline V CDR1 and CDR2: SGHNT, YYREEE (reference sequence). The CDR3 is 13 residues long. The CDR3 is CASRLRVNTEAFF. CDR3 DNA: TGTGCCAGCAGGCTCAGGGTAAACACTGAAGCTTTCTTT.

The chain uses TRBV6-5 and TRBJ2-2, with a weak D call TRBD2 (6 bases). This CDR3 is 15 amino acids long. Germline-derived CDR1 and CDR2 are MNHEY and SVGAGI. V was clipped by 5 bases and J by 5 bases, with 15 bases between them. As DNA, the CDR3 is TGTGCCAGCAGTATTCCCGGGACTCCGACCGGGGAGCTGTTTTTT. Its translation: CASSIPGTPTGELFF.

V gene TRBV19 combines with J gene TRBJ2-7, with 9 bases that match TRBD1. V lost 5 bases and J lost 1; bases outside the gene matches: 3. This CDR3 is built from 14 residues. Germline CDR1 LNHDA, CDR2 SQIVND (reference sequence). Here the CDR3 reads CASSSGQGSYEQYF. DNA of the CDR3: TGTGCCAGTAGTTCAGGACAGGGGTCCTACGAGCAGTACTTC.

The chain has TRBV7-9 and TRBJ2-1; TRBD2 is a possible D gene (5 bases). Germline V CDR1 and CDR2: SEHNR, FQNEAQ (reference sequence). V shed 0 bases and J shed 7 bases, with 10 bases lying between them. This CDR3 is 14 amino acids long. The CDR3 sequence is CASSLAGVNNEQFF. CDR3 DNA sequence: TGTGCCAGCAGCTTAGCGGGAGTGAATAATGAGCAGTTCTTC.

This clone was seen a single time. This chain connects TRBV5-1 to TRBJ2-2; 9 bases map to TRBD1. The CDR3 has 24 residues. Germline V gene data show CDR1 as SGHRS and CDR2 as YFSETQ. J was trimmed by 5 bases and V by 0 bases; bases with no gene match: 29. In nucleotides, the CDR3 is TGCGCCAGCAGCTTGGCCAGAGGATTCAACATCCCCTATCGACGGGACAGGGAAACCGGGGAGCTGTTTTTT. Protein sequence: CASSLARGFNIPYRRDRETGELFF. The complete variable domain, with remaining parts taken from reference TRBV5-1 and TRBJ2-2, reads KAGVTQTPRYLIKTRGQQVTLSCSPISGHRSVSWYQQTPGQGLQFLFEYFSETQRNKGNFPGRFSGRQFSNSRSEMNVSTLELGDSALYLCASSLARGFNIPYRRDRETGELFFGEGSRLTVL.

The gene calls are TRBV5-6 and TRBJ1-2; TRBD1 might be the D (6 bases). The ends were cut back, 4 bases at V and 8 bases at J, with 12 bases in the middle. Germline V lookup: CDR1 SGHDT, CDR2 YYEEEE. The CDR3 sequence is 12 residues long. CDR3 in DNA: TGTGCCAGCAGCCCCGGACAGCGCGGCTACACCTTC. It codes for CASSPGQRGYTF.

The chain joins TRBV13 to TRBJ2-7, with 14 bases lining up with TRBD2. Trimming removed 3 bases from V and 2 bases from J; junction bases left unmatched: 6. Germline V gene data show CDR1 as PRHDT and CDR2 as FYEKMQ (reference sequence). This CDR3 contains 17 residues. CDR3 in amino acids: CASSLRLAGGRTYEQYF. CDR3 DNA sequence: TGTGCCAGCAGCTTGAGACTAGCGGGGGGGCGGACCTACGAGCAGTACTTC.

V usage is TRBV27 and J usage is TRBJ2-5; D unresolved. V lost 6 bases, J lost 4 bases, and 12 bases lay in between. The CDR3 is 13 residues long. CDR1 and CDR2 from the germline V gene are MNHEY and SMNVEV (reference sequence). Here the CDR3 reads CASRLFLSETQYF. In nucleotides, the CDR3 is TGTGCCAGCAGACTGTTCCTATCAGAGACCCAGTACTTC.

The chain employs TRBV30 and TRBJ2-5; TRBD2 aligns across 7 bases. The CDR3 is 13 amino acids. CDR1 GTSNPN and CDR2 SVGIG come from the germline V gene (reference sequence). The V gene end was trimmed by 2 bases and the J gene end by 11 bases; junction bases not matched to a gene: 11. In nucleotides, the CDR3 is TGTGCCTGGAGTTCCGGAGGCGGGAGCCAGCAGTACTTC. Its protein product is CAWSSGGGSQQYF.

Only a few counts were recorded for this clone. The rearrangement uses TRBV19 and TRBJ2-7; 11 nucleotides match TRBD1. The ends lost 6 bases at V and 5 bases at J; junction bases unmatched: 9. From germline, CDR1 is LNHDA and CDR2 SQIVND (reference sequence). This CDR3 region has 15 residues. The CDR3 DNA reads as TGTGCCAGTAGCTCTGGGACAGGGGGTTCCCACGAGCAGTACTTC. It codes for CASSSGTGGSHEQYF.

The chain carries TRBV4-1 and TRBJ2-1, with TRBD2 matching over 12 bases. The CDR3 contains 15 residues. Unmatched junction bases numbered 6, after V lost 6 bases and J lost 6 bases. Germline V gives CDR1 MGHRA, CDR2 YSYEKL. CDR3 sequence (DNA): TGCGCCAGCAGACCCGGACTAGCGGGGTCCAATGAGCAGTTCTTC. Translation: CASRPGLAGSNEQFF.

V gene TRBV7-3 combines with J gene TRBJ2-3; 7 nucleotides align to TRBD2. Trimming took 5 bases from V and 4 from J; bases not matched to a gene: 9. Germline values: CDR1 SGHTA, CDR2 FQGTGA. CDR3 length equals 15 residues. The CDR3 sequence: CASSVEGRAADTQYF. CDR3 bases: TGTGCCAGCAGCGTCGAAGGGAGGGCGGCAGATACGCAGTATTTT.

The chain combines TRBV7-9 with TRBJ2-7; D may be TRBD2 (5 bases). V was shortened by 4 bases and J by 10 bases, with 14 bases between the two germline ends. Germline lookup yields CDR1 SEHNR and CDR2 FQNEAQ (reference sequence). The CDR3 runs 12 residues. CDR3 in DNA: TGTGCCAGCAGCTCCTCAGCGGAGATCCAGTACTTC. Amino acid sequence: CASSSSAEIQYF.

The V call is TRBV9, the J call TRBJ1-1; 9 nucleotides line up with TRBD1. V dropped 4 bases and J dropped 4; count of bases not matched to a gene: 11. This CDR3 contains 16 residues. Germline CDR1 reads SGDLS; CDR2 reads YYNGEE. The CDR3 coding sequence is TGTGCCAGCAGCAACGGACAGGGGAAAGGCGGCACTGAAGCTTTCTTT. Translating gives CASSNGQGKGGTEAFF.

The genes are TRBV7-9 and TRBJ2-1; TRBD1 is a possible D gene (5 bases). V dropped 1 base and J dropped 5 bases, with 9 bases sitting between them. This CDR3 region has 14 residues. Per germline, CDR1 SEHNR and CDR2 FQNEAQ (reference sequence). CDR3 sequence reads: CASSLGGANNEQFF. DNA of the CDR3: TGTGCCAGCAGCTTAGGGGGCGCAAACAATGAGCAGTTCTTC.

J is TRBJ2-7 and V is TRBV5-5, with 7 bases fitting TRBD1. Trimming at V came to 2 bases and at J to 3 bases, leaving 2 bases not matched to a gene. Germline assignment: CDR1 SGHKS and CDR2 YYEKEE (reference sequence). The CDR3 loop spans 13 amino acids. Written as DNA, the CDR3 is TGTGCCAGCAGCTTTCGGGACAGCTACGAGCAGTACTTC. Protein sequence: CASSFRDSYEQYF.

This clone was observed a few times. The identical CDR3 is also encoded by other nucleotide sequences in the sample. The chain employs TRBV6-5 and TRBJ2-1; TRBD1 matches 10 bases. The germline V gene has CDR1 MNHEY and CDR2 SVGAGI. The CDR3 spans 15 residues. With V trimmed by 2 bases and J by 2 bases, 0 bases remained unmatched. The CDR3 DNA reads as TGTGCCAGCAGTTACGGGACAGGGGCCTACAATGAGCAGTTCTTC. It is translated as CASSYGTGAYNEQFF.